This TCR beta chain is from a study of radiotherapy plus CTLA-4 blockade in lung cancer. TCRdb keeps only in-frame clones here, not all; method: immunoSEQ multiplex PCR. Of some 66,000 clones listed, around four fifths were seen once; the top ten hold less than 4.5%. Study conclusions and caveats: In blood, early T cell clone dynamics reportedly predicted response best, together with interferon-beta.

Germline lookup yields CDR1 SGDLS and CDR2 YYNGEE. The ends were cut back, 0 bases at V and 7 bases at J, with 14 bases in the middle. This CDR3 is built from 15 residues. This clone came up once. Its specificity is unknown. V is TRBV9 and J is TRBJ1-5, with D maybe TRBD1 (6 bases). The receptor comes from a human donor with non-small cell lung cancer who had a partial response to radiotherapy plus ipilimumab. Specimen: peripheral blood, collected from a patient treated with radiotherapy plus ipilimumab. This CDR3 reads CASSVEGQEYQPQHF. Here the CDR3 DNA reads TGTGCCAGCAGCGTAGAGGGACAAGAGTACCAGCCCCAGCATTTT.